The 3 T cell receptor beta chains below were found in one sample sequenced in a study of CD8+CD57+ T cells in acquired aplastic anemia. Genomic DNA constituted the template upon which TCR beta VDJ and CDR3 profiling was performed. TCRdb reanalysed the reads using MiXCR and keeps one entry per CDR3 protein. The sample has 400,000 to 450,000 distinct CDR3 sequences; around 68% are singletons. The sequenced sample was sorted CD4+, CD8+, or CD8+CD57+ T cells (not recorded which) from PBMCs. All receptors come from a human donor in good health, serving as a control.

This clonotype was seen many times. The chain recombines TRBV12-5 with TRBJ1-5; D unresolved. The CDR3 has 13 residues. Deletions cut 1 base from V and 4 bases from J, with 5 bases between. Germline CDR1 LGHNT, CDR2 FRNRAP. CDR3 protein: CASGLGENQPQHF. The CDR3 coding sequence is TGTGCTAGTGGTTTGGGGGAGAATCAGCCCCAGCATTTT.

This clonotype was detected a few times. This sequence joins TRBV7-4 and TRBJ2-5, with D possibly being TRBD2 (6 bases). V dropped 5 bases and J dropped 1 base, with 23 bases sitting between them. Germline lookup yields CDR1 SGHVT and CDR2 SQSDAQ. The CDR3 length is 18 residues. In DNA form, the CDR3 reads TGTGCCAGCAGCGTAGAACCCACTAGCTCCGTTGGCCAAGAGACCCAGTACTTC. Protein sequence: CASSVEPTSSVGQETQYF.

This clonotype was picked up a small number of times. CDR3 loop: CAISSSYGYTF. CDR3 nucleotides: TGTGCCATCAGTTCCAGCTATGGCTACACCTTC. The chain recombines TRBV10-3 with TRBJ1-2; D remains ambiguous. The CDR3 totals 11 residues. Trimming cost V 5 bases and J 4 bases, with 5 bases left between them. Germline V gene lookup returns CDR1 ENHRY and CDR2 SYGVKD.